This T cell receptor beta chain was documented in a study of shared clonotypes between healthy human individuals (dated by TCRdb to the early 2020s). Concerning the study at large: Two women and three men aged 18 to 49 years were included in the cohort. For each donor, three plates each were used for CD4 naive and CD4 memory, two plates were used for CD8 naive, and one plate was used for CD8 memory. To estimate repertoire size and how much clonotypes are shared between individuals, the study performed deep sequencing of blood TCR repertoires from roughly five healthy adults. To increase sequencing depth and limit assay-specific biases, different laboratories used diverse techniques to prepare libraries and sequence TCR repertoires. Per donor, leukapheresis produced somewhere between about 0.94 and 10 billion PBMCs.

The paper's findings and limits, for the study overall: Naive subsets generally had larger estimated clonotype richness than memory subsets. Rarefaction of sorted-subset datasets indicated incomplete sequencing despite the large sequencing depth. Higher generation probabilities were observed for clonotypes shared by all four sorted-subset donors than for non-shared clonotypes. Based on pairwise subsampling, the degree of clonotype sharing among donors was expected to be affected by sequencing depth. Because the study included only a small number of donors, the genetic and exposure-history diversity represented was limited. Across a few donors, 4.5% to 6.5% of naive CD4, approximately 4% of naive CD8, about 2% of memory CD4, and approximately 0.4% of memory CD8 clonotypes were shared. Sampling was limited to blood, and TCR repertoires in tissue likely differ from TCR repertoires in blood.

Healthy HIV-negative adults with no recently reported acute infections or vaccinations were included as donors. All donors were Caucasian adults living in Nashville, Tennessee, USA. Magnetic negative selection was used to enrich CD4+ T cells, after which naive cells were positively selected on CD45RA and the negative fraction became the memory subset. Blood was collected by leukapheresis, and PBMCs were isolated by Ficoll-Histopaque density gradient centrifugation and then cryopreserved in liquid nitrogen vapor phase. Analytical flow cytometry was used to check the purity and quantity of every magnetically sorted T cell population. Genomic DNA was isolated from every sorted fraction and measured by UV absorbance on a Nanodrop 2000c. TCR CDR3 regions were amplified from genomic DNA by multiplex PCR using the deep immunoSEQ assay. Genomic DNA extracted from each cell subset was distributed evenly over all wells of several immunoSEQ 96-well plates, and each plate served as one replicate. Each replicate PCR for sorted subsets received about 210 ng genomic DNA, equal to tens of thousands of T cell genomes. The purified libraries were quantified using a Qubit 3.0 fluorometer, sized with a Bioanalyzer 2100, and then quantified again using the KAPA Library Quantification kit. Every immunoSEQ 96-well plate was sequenced on a dedicated single-read 150-cycle Illumina NextSeq 550 flow cell. The paper's processing steps were these. Because the immunoSEQ output included only junctional sequences and no quality scores, the filtering could not be the same as the filtering used for full-length reads. Sequences were annotated with PyIR, a Python wrapper for IgBLAST v1.9, using IMGT germline references to assign V/J genes and CDR3. Reads were filtered out if the reads had weak V/J assignments (E-value above 1e-6), no CDR3, stop codons, out-of-frame junctions, or ambiguous translated residues. A V3J clonotype was defined by an identical inferred V gene, J gene, and CDR3 amino acid sequence. Percentage overlap between repertoires was computed as shared unique clonotypes divided by the size of the smaller repertoire. RTK rarefaction, the Chao1 estimator, and Recon v2.1 estimates of unobserved clonotypes were used to assess repertoire richness. OLGA was used to compute generation probabilities for all TCRbeta clonotypes that the gDNA method yielded from several donors. TCRdb took this table from immuneACCESS and kept in-frame rearrangements with V and J called. Such tables lack part of the clones; where checked against another copy, unresolved V genes explain under half of the gap, and the rest is unexplained. The DNA was the basis for D and trimming; V, J and clone size are from that table. The sample contains over a million clones, approximately 78% of them found a single time. The ten largest clones capture 0.55% to 0.7% of the sample.

In regard to this clone: What this receptor recognizes is not known. Base qualities are not recorded, but no much larger clone differs from it by a single base.

This clonotype was sampled from a man between 18 and 29 years old in good health. Some clones in this sample may be carry-over from other donors' samples. Sequences were obtained from memory CD4+ T cells from PBMCs. Reading the label with the study, this specimen's cell subset or site is: CD45RA-negative fraction.

The sequenced DNA: TGTGCCAGCAGCGGACGGACAGGGACCTATGGCTACACCTTC. It translates to CASSGRTGTYGYTF. The rearrangement joined TRBV9 to TRBJ1-2; TRBD1 aligns with 8 central bases. After removal of 3 bases from V and 4 bases from J, the junction retains 5 bases not matched to a gene. CDR1 and CDR2 are drawn from the germline V gene: SGDLS, YYNGEE. The CDR3 has 14 amino acids, counting the end cysteine and phenylalanine. Kept here is only the CDR3 DNA, which spans 42 bases and is read in frame from base 1.